This TCR beta chain was captured by sequencing in a study of blood T cell repertoires in COVID-19. Germline-derived CDR1 and CDR2 are LGHNT and FRNRAP. This CDR3 has 13 residues. V was shortened by 2 bases and J by 7 bases, with 11 bases between the two germline ends. This clone was seen a single time. Profiled with immunoSEQ multiplex PCR; TCRdb holds only in-frame clones, not every one. The table has under 95,000 clones, 87% seen once. The clonotype comes from a man in his 60s with acute or convalescent COVID-19. The sample consisted of peripheral blood. V is TRBV12-5 and J is TRBJ1-2, with D perhaps TRBD1 (6 bases). In nucleotides, the CDR3 is TGTGCTAGTGGTTTGATCCTAGGGGGTGGCTACACCTTC. This encodes CASGLILGGGYTF. The complete variable domain, with remaining parts taken from reference TRBV12-5 and TRBJ1-2, reads DARVTQTPRHKVTEMGQEVTMRCQPILGHNTVFWYRQTMMQGLELLAYFRNRAPLDDSGMPKDRFSAEMPDATLATLKIQPSEPRDSAVYFCASGLILGGGYTFGSGTRLTVV.